This TCR beta chain appears in the sequencing data of a study of blood T cell repertoires in COVID-19. About the research overall: The United States, Italy and Spain supplied acute and convalescent COVID-19 samples. Sample material is recorded as cDNA or gDNA derived from T cells, B-cell-depleted T cells, or PBMCs.

In the authors' methods: Reference gene primers were amplified, and this amplification served to estimate nucleated cell counts. Profiled with immunoSEQ multiplex PCR; TCRdb holds only in-frame clones, not every one. The DNA was the basis for D and trimming; V, J and clone size are from that table. This sample has approximately 240,000 clones, with about 82% found just once. Germline V gene sequence: CDR1 SEHNR, CDR2 FQNEAQ (reference sequence). This CDR3 has 15 residues. V lost 2 bases to trimming and J lost 6 bases, with 14 bases between them. This TCR was sampled from a woman aged 55-75 years with active or convalescent COVID-19. V gene TRBV7-9 combines with J gene TRBJ2-1; possible D gene TRBD2, 6 bases. The source material was peripheral blood. CDR3 bases: TGTGCCAGCAGCTTACGGGAGATGGGCTTCAATGAGCAGTTCTTC. As protein: CASSLREMGFNEQFF. The entire variable domain, with the rest obtained from reference TRBV7-9 and TRBJ2-1, is as follows: DTGVSQNPRHKITKRGQNVTFRCDPISEHNRLYWYRQTLGQGPEFLTYFQNEAQLEKSRLLSDRFSAERPKGSFSTLEIQRTEQGDSAMYLCASSLREMGFNEQFFGPGTRLTVL.